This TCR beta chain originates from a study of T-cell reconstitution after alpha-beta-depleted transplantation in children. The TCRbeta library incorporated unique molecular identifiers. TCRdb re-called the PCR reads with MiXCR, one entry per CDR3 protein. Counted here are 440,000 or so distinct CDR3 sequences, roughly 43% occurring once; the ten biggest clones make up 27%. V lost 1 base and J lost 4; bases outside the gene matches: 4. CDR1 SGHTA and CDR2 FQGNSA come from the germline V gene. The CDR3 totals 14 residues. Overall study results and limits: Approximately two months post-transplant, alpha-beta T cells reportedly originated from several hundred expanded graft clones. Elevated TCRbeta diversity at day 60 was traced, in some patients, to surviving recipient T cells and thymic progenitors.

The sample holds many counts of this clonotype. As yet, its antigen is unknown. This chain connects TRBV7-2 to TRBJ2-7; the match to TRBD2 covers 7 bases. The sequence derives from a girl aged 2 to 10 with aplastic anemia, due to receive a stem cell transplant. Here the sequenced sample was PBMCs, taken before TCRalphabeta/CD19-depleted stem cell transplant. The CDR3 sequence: CASSLGGRAYEQYF. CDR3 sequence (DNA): TGTGCCAGCAGCTTAGGCGGGAGAGCGTACGAGCAGTACTTC. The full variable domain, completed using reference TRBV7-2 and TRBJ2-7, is GAGVSQSPSNKVTEKGKDVELRCDPISGHTALYWYRQSLGQGLEFLIYFQGNSAPDKSGLPSDRFSAERTGGSVSTLTIQRTQQEDSAVYLCASSLGGRAYEQYFGPGTRLTVT.